This T cell receptor beta chain was documented in a study of regulatory T cells in long-lasting Graves disease. General study findings and limits: Persistent patients had a count of shared public clonotypes (roughly 2,500) that exceeded that of new patients (966).

Arm-PCR of CDR3 regions and iRepertoire HTBI primers were used to build TCR beta libraries. From the multiplex PCR reads, TCRdb called clonotypes with MiXCR, one entry per CDR3 protein. This table holds roughly 450,000 distinct CDR3 sequences, about 20% found once. V was trimmed by 8 bases and J by 0 bases, leaving 7 bases between them. This CDR3 is 11 amino acids long. Germline CDR1 reads DFQATT; CDR2 reads SNEGSKA (reference sequence). This clonotype was picked up many times. What it binds is not known. Time point of the sample: persistent/refractory GD, antithyroid drugs over 5 years with positive TRAb. The TCR library was made from RNA extracted from PBMCs.

The sequencing used peripheral blood mononuclear cells (PBMCs), collected when the disease was refractory, from a patient treated with antithyroid drugs. The clonotype was recovered from a female donor with Graves disease. V is TRBV20-1 and J is TRBJ1-1; D is unresolved. The CDR3 spells CSSPMNTEAFF. The CDR3, as DNA: TGCAGTTCCCCCATGAACACTGAAGCTTTCTTT.